The source of this TCR beta chain is a study of Graves' ophthalmopathy and Graves' hyperthyroidism. Amplified material comprised TCR beta CDR3 regions derived from RNA transcripts. Following a first-round RT-PCR that used HTBI primers, a second-round multiplex PCR was carried out. TCRdb independently ran MiXCR on the multiplex PCR reads; one entry per CDR3 protein. The table shows over a million distinct CDR3 sequences, with less than 45% occurring only once. This clonotype occurred many times. The CDR3 spans 14 residues. The ends lost 5 bases at V and 7 bases at J; junction bases unmatched: 4. CDR1 and CDR2 (germline): SGHTA, FQGTGA.

The chain links TRBV7-3 to TRBJ1-6; 8 bases align to TRBD1. Sample: peripheral blood or thyroid tissue (not recorded which). This receptor was obtained from an adult man with Graves' hyperthyroidism. The CDR3 loop is CASSPGGPNSPLHF. CDR3 bases: TGTGCCAGCAGCCCAGGGGGCCCCAATTCACCCCTCCACTTT.